The 28 T cell receptor beta chains below all came from one sample that was sequenced in a study of beta chain features in type 1 diabetes. The entirety of the isolated RNA underwent reverse transcription, so expressed TCRB transcripts were sequenced. The protocol was immunoSEQ multiplex PCR, while the TCRdb copy is restricted to in-frame clones and leaves out a portion. This table holds 330,000 or so clones, about 15% found once. The sequenced sample consisted of central memory CD4+ T cells from blood. The source is a man aged 25-40 years in good health.

This clone was observed at least ten times. The chain uses TRBV4-3 and TRBJ1-5; 10 bases are shared with TRBD1. CDR1 and CDR2 (germline): LGHNA, YSLEER. CDR3 length: 15 residues. With V trimmed by 0 bases and J by 7 bases, 3 bases remained unmatched. CDR3 protein: CASSQETGGGQPQHF. Here the CDR3 DNA reads TGCGCCAGCAGCCAAGAGACAGGGGGCGGGCAGCCCCAGCATTTT.

This clone was observed many times. The chain combines TRBV11-1 with TRBJ2-5; D perhaps matches TRBD2 (5 bases). Per germline, CDR1 SGHAT and CDR2 FQDESV (reference sequence). The CDR3 is 12 residues long. V lost 5 bases to trimming and J lost 4 bases, with 8 bases between them. CDR3 nucleotides: TGTGCCAGCAGCCCCGCGGGAGAGACCCAGTACTTC. Its translation is CASSPAGETQYF.

The gene calls are TRBV11-3 and TRBJ2-1, with D perhaps TRBD1 or TRBD2 (5 bases each). The CDR3 spans 14 residues. V shed 3 bases and J shed 6 bases, with 12 bases lying between them. The germline V gene encodes CDR1 SGHNT and CDR2 YENEEA. This chain's CDR3 is CASSFGADTNEQFF. The CDR3 DNA is TGTGCCAGCAGCTTCGGGGCGGATACCAATGAGCAGTTCTTC.

The J gene is TRBJ2-2, the V gene TRBV7-6; unclear D gene. Germline values: CDR1 SGHVS, CDR2 FNYEAQ. The CDR3 consists of 16 residues. Between the trimmed V and J ends, which lost 1 base and 6 bases, there was a span of 15 bases. In DNA, the CDR3 is TGTGCCAGCAGCTTAGAGGGTGCACGTGGGTCCGGGGAGCTGTTTTTT. It codes for CASSLEGARGSGELFF.

The chain employs TRBV7-2 and TRBJ2-7, with 7 nucleotides matching TRBD2. In germline, CDR1 is SGHTA, CDR2 FQGNSA. CDR3 length equals 14 residues. The junction had 3 bases not matched to a gene; V was cut back by 3 bases and J by 1 base. The CDR3 DNA reads TGTGCCAGCAGCTTTAGCGGGCCATCCTACGAGCAGTACGTC. Residues: CASSFSGPSYEQYV.

This sequence joins TRBV7-8 and TRBJ1-2; D gene unclear. This CDR3 spans 13 amino acids. V lost 5 bases and J lost 2, with 9 bases in between. Germline CDR1 is SGHVS and CDR2 is FQNEAQ. CDR3 DNA sequence: TGTGCCAGCAGCCAGACTGAGAACTATGGCTACACCTTC. This sequence encodes CASSQTENYGYTF. Using reference TRBV7-8 and TRBJ1-2 for the parts outside the CDR3, the full variable domain is GAGVSQSPRYKVAKRGQDVALRCDPISGHVSLFWYQQALGQGPEFLTYFQNEAQLDKSGLPSDRFFAERPEGSVSTLKIQRTQQEDSAVYLCASSQTENYGYTFGSGTRLTVV.

J is TRBJ2-5 and V is TRBV30, with TRBD1 matching 7 bases. The CDR3 has 12 residues. The V gene's germline CDR1 is GTSNPN and CDR2 SVGIG (reference sequence). With V trimmed by 5 bases and J by 5 bases, 5 bases remained unmatched. The CDR3 protein is CAWEQGRETQYF. The CDR3 bases are TGTGCCTGGGAACAGGGGCGGGAGACCCAGTACTTC.

The rearrangement joins TRBV5-8 to TRBJ2-1, with 10 bases that match TRBD2. Trimming removed 0 bases from V and 0 bases from J; junction bases left unmatched: 6. The CDR3 loop spans 18 amino acids. Germline CDR1 SGHTS, CDR2 YDEGEE. The CDR3 loop is CASSLGGLAYSSYNEQFF. The CDR3 DNA reads TGTGCCAGCAGCTTGGGGGGACTAGCGTATAGCTCCTACAATGAGCAGTTCTTC.

The chain combines TRBV30 with TRBJ1-1; D is unresolved. This CDR3 region has 13 residues. From germline, CDR1 is GTSNPN and CDR2 SVGIG (reference sequence). Trimming removed 3 bases at V and 0 bases at J, with 8 bases between. CDR3 loop: CAWRGRMNTEAFF. The CDR3, as DNA: TGTGCCTGGAGAGGACGGATGAACACTGAAGCTTTCTTT. The entire variable domain, with the rest obtained from reference TRBV30 and TRBJ1-1, is as follows: SQTIHQWPATLVQPVGSPLSLECTVEGTSNPNLYWYRQAAGRGLQLLFYSVGIGQISSEVPQNLSASRPQDRQFILSSKKLLLSDSGFYLCAWRGRMNTEAFFGQGTRLTVV.

This clone turned up a few times. The chain has TRBV4-3 and TRBJ1-5; a possible D gene is TRBD1 (5 bases). The CDR3 runs 16 residues. Germline assignment: CDR1 LGHNA and CDR2 YSLEER. Trimming took 10 bases from V and 0 from J, leaving 19 bases between them. In nucleotides, the CDR3 is TGCGCCAACCCACACTTCAGACAGAATAGCAATCAGCCCCAGCATTTT. The encoded protein is CANPHFRQNSNQPQHF.

This clone came up a few times. This CDR3 reads CASSYGDRDGSPLHF. CDR3 nucleotides: TGTGCCAGCAGTTACGGCGACAGGGACGGTTCACCCCTCCACTTT. The chain uses TRBV6-5 and TRBJ1-6; 7 bases map to TRBD1. In germline, CDR1 is MNHEY, CDR2 SVGAGI. V was pared by 2 bases and J by 9 bases, with 7 bases of the junction left unmatched. The CDR3 loop spans 15 amino acids.

This chain joins TRBV18 and TRBJ1-2; D gene unclear. The CDR3 spans 13 residues. Germline assignment: CDR1 KGHSH and CDR2 LQKENI. V was shortened by 2 bases and J by 8 bases, with 12 bases between the two germline ends. CDR3 region: CASSPNRNDGYTF. The CDR3 DNA sequence: TGTGCCAGCTCACCAAATAGAAATGACGGCTACACCTTC. The variable domain in full, with the rest retrieved from reference TRBV18 and TRBJ1-2, is NAGVMQNPRHLVRRRGQEARLRCSPMKGHSHVYWYRQLPEEGLKFMVYLQKENIIDESGMPKERFSAEFPKEGPSILRIQQVVRGDSAAYFCASSPNRNDGYTFGSGTRLTVV.

This clone was seen a handful of times. Other DNA sequences of this sample code for an identical CDR3. The chain recombines TRBV14 with TRBJ1-6, with 8 nucleotides matching TRBD1. After removal of 3 bases from V and 8 bases from J, the junction contained 0 bases not matched to a gene. This CDR3 has 13 residues. Germline V gene data show CDR1 as SGHDN and CDR2 as FVKESK. DNA for the CDR3: TGTGCCAGCAGCCAGACAGGGGATTCACCCCTCCACTTT. This sequence encodes CASSQTGDSPLHF.

This clone was counted only a few times. V usage is TRBV7-9 and J usage is TRBJ2-5; TRBD2 matches at 8 bases. This CDR3 region has 15 residues. The germline V gene encodes CDR1 SEHNR and CDR2 FQNEAQ (reference sequence). The V and J ends lost 1 base and 5 bases, in that order; junction bases with no gene match: 6. The DNA for the CDR3 is TGTGCCAGCAGCTTAGTAGCGGGGCCCAGGGAGACCCAGTACTTC. It is translated as CASSLVAGPRETQYF.

This chain joins TRBV2 and TRBJ2-2; 7 bases are a match to TRBD1. With V trimmed by 7 bases and J by 4 bases, 12 bases remained unmatched. The CDR3 consists of 16 residues. The germline V gene has CDR1 SNHLY and CDR2 FYNNEI. As DNA, the CDR3 is TGTGCCAGCATTCCTACCCCCGGGACAGTCACCGGGGAGCTGTTTTTT. Encoded protein: CASIPTPGTVTGELFF. Together with reference TRBV2 and TRBJ2-2, the CDR3 gives the full variable domain: EPEVTQTPSHQVTQMGQEVILRCVPISNHLYFYWYRQILGQKVEFLVSFYNNEISEKSEIFDDQFSVERPDGSNFTLKIRSTKLEDSAMYFCASIPTPGTVTGELFFGEGSRLTVL.

V is TRBV5-4 and J is TRBJ2-1; D remains unclear. V dropped 0 bases and J dropped 5 bases, with 6 bases sitting between them. Germline V gives CDR1 SGHNT, CDR2 YYREEE (reference sequence). The CDR3 is made up of 13 amino acids. The DNA for the CDR3 is TGTGCCAGCAGCTTGGACTACAACAATGAGCAGTTCTTC. Its translation is CASSLDYNNEQFF.

With respect to this clone: This same CDR3 is encoded by further DNA sequences in the sample. The V and J genes are TRBV5-1 and TRBJ1-2; the match to TRBD1 covers 7 bases. Losses at the gene ends were 5 bases for V and 0 bases for J; bases not matched to a gene: 1. Germline lookup yields CDR1 SGHRS and CDR2 YFSETQ. The CDR3 extends over 13 amino acids. CDR3 nucleotide sequence: TGCGCCAGCAGTACAGGGGCTAACTATGGCTACACCTTC. Protein product: CASSTGANYGYTF.

V usage is TRBV25-1 and J usage is TRBJ2-1; a weak D match, TRBD2 (6 bases). Germline CDR1 and CDR2: MGHDK and SYGVNS. The ends were cut back, 1 base at V and 7 bases at J, with 20 bases in the middle. The CDR3 runs 17 residues. The CDR3 region is CASSESQTRLASNEQFF. The CDR3 coding sequence is TGTGCCAGCAGTGAATCCCAGACGCGGCTAGCGTCGAATGAGCAGTTCTTC.

The V gene is TRBV18, the J gene TRBJ2-1; no clear D gene. V dropped 0 bases and J dropped 4 bases, with 7 bases sitting between them. Germline V gene data show CDR1 as KGHSH and CDR2 as LQKENI. CDR3 size: 14 residues. The chain's CDR3 is CASSPPLAYNEQFF. DNA for the CDR3: TGTGCCAGCTCACCACCGCTCGCATACAATGAGCAGTTCTTC.

This rearrangement joins TRBV5-6 to TRBJ1-6; perhaps TRBD1 as D (6 bases). CDR1 and CDR2 (germline): SGHDT, YYEEEE. The V end lost 4 bases, the J end lost 6 bases, and 11 bases lay between the germline ends. This CDR3 spans 14 amino acids. CDR3 in amino acids: CASSDQGFNSPLHF. The CDR3 DNA follows: TGTGCCAGCAGCGACCAGGGGTTTAATTCACCCCTCCACTTT.

This clone was recorded a few times. The V and J genes are TRBV5-6 and TRBJ1-1; the match to TRBD1 covers 8 bases. The J segment lost 4 bases and the V segment lost 3 bases, leaving 8 bases of the junction unmatched. The CDR3 is 15 amino acids. Germline CDR1 reads SGHDT; CDR2 reads YYEEEE. The CDR3 protein is CASSSQRQGITEAFF. CDR3 nucleotides: TGTGCCAGCAGCTCCCAGAGACAGGGGATCACTGAAGCTTTCTTT.

The chain has TRBV7-9 and TRBJ2-7, with 10 positions matching TRBD1. The CDR3 covers 15 residues. Germline CDR1 is SEHNR and CDR2 is FQNEAQ (reference sequence). After removal of 5 bases from V and 4 bases from J, the junction contained 8 bases not matched to a gene. The CDR3 nucleotides read TGTGCCAGCAGCCCTGCCGGGACAGGGGATTACGAGCAGTACTTC. This gives the protein CASSPAGTGDYEQYF.

This clone was counted once. The V gene is TRBV2, the J gene TRBJ2-1; possibly TRBD1 for D (6 bases). The V gene lost 7 bases and the J gene lost 7 bases, with 17 bases spanning the gap. There are 14 residues in the CDR3. Germline V gives CDR1 SNHLY, CDR2 FYNNEI. CDR3 bases: TGTGCCAGCACCGAAAGGGGGAGTTGGAATGAGCAGTTCTTC. Translated, it gives CASTERGSWNEQFF.

At least ten counts were recorded for this clone. The chain uses TRBV14 and TRBJ2-1; the D is unclear. CDR1 and CDR2 (germline): SGHDN, FVKESK. The CDR3 is 11 residues long. Trimming removed 1 base from V and 8 bases from J, with 3 bases in between. The CDR3 is CASSQAHEQFF. The CDR3, as DNA: TGTGCCAGCAGCCAAGCCCATGAGCAGTTCTTC.

This clone was seen a handful of times. The gene calls are TRBV29-1 and TRBJ1-1, with TRBD1 matching 8 bases. V lost 8 bases, J lost 5 bases, and 13 bases stayed unmatched. The CDR3 length is 14 residues. Germline V gene lookup returns CDR1 SQVTM and CDR2 ANQGSEA. The CDR3 DNA sequence: TGCAGCCGGGCGGCAGGGGGCTCGGGGACTGAAGCTTTCTTT. This encodes CSRAAGGSGTEAFF.

V gene TRBV5-6 combines with J gene TRBJ1-1; the D is unclear. The length of the CDR3 is 15 residues. Germline V CDR1 and CDR2: SGHDT, YYEEEE. V dropped 4 bases and J dropped 0 bases, with 13 bases sitting between them. Written as DNA, the CDR3 is TGTGCCAGCAGCGAAAGCCCAGGTATGAACACTGAAGCTTTCTTT. It translates to CASSESPGMNTEAFF.

J is TRBJ1-6 and V is TRBV29-1; D is perhaps TRBD1 (5 bases). V was trimmed by 1 base and J by 8 bases, leaving 9 bases between them. This CDR3 contains 13 residues. Germline V gene sequence: CDR1 SQVTM, CDR2 ANQGSEA. CDR3 residues: CSVEGGWDSPLHF. As DNA, the CDR3 is TGCAGCGTTGAAGGGGGGTGGGATTCACCCCTCCACTTT.

In the case of this clone: Other nucleotide sequences in the sample specify the same CDR3. The chain joins TRBV7-2 to TRBJ1-2; perhaps TRBD1 as D (5 bases). The V gene's germline CDR1 is SGHTA and CDR2 FQGNSA. This CDR3 region has 15 residues. V gave up 3 bases and J gave up 5 bases, with 16 bases separating them. The CDR3 protein is CASSLPGGVNYGYTF. In DNA, the CDR3 is TGTGCCAGCAGCTTGCCCGGGGGGGTTAATTATGGCTACACCTTC.